The 6 T cell receptor beta chains below were found in one sample sequenced in a study of identical twins listed by TCRdb under 2016. The protocol used for the library was 5' RACE. Sequencing used an Illumina HiSeq 2000. The raw public data were reprocessed by TCRdb itself: fastp quality trimming at Q25, MiXCR clonotype calling, in-frame beta chains only. Entries are consolidated by CDR3 protein sequence, retaining the most common genes and DNA. The sample contains around 530,000 distinct CDR3 sequences, roughly 15% of them found a single time. Roughly 0.42% of the sample is taken by the ten largest. These data were also reused for a study on yellow fever vaccine responses in identical twins.

Sequences were obtained from CD4+ T cells sorted from blood. The receptors stem from a woman in her late teens or twenties in good health.

The gene calls are TRBV6-1 and TRBJ1-1; D may be TRBD1 (6 bases). Germline CDR1 and CDR2: MNHNS and SASEGT. Deletions cut 7 bases from V and 4 bases from J, with 13 bases between. The CDR3 runs 13 residues. As DNA, the CDR3 is TGTGCCAGCATGGGACAACGGAGCACTGAAGCTTTCTTT. Encoded protein: CASMGQRSTEAFF.

The V call is TRBV6-5, the J call TRBJ2-7; D possibly corresponds to TRBD1 (6 bases). Trimming pared 0 bases from V and 2 bases from J, leaving 17 bases between. Germline V gene data show CDR1 as MNHEY and CDR2 as SVGAGI. The CDR3 spans 17 residues. Written as DNA, the CDR3 is TGTGCCAGCAGTTACTCGAACACAGGGCCTGGGGCCTACGAGCAGTACTTC. It is translated as CASSYSNTGPGAYEQYF.

A few counts support this clonotype. J is TRBJ2-7 and V is TRBV9; D is perhaps TRBD1 (5 bases). V lost 0 bases, J lost 4 bases, and 11 bases lay in between. CDR1 is SGDLS, CDR2 YYNGEE, per germline. The CDR3 spans 14 residues. The CDR3 reads CASSVEGQSYEQYF. The CDR3 DNA reads TGTGCCAGCAGCGTAGAGGGGCAGTCTTACGAGCAGTACTTC.

The rearrangement uses TRBV27 and TRBJ1-1; unclear D gene. CDR3 length equals 13 residues. The V end was cut by 6 bases, the J end by 6 bases, with 14 bases between. Germline V gene data show CDR1 as MNHEY and CDR2 as SMNVEV (reference sequence). The CDR3 nucleotides are TGTGCCAGCAGACAACCCCCCGTGGCTGAAGCTTTCTTT. This gives the protein CASRQPPVAEAFF.

This clonotype occurred a few times. The rearrangement uses TRBV6-1 and TRBJ2-3; 12 positions match TRBD2. Germline trimming cut 7 bases from V and 6 bases from J; bases unmatched to any gene: 14. The germline CDR1 and CDR2 sequences are MNHNS and SASEGT. The CDR3 length is 17 residues. DNA for the CDR3: TGTGCCAGCAAACCACTAGCGGGGGGCACGGACAGGGATACGCAGTATTTT. It is translated as CASKPLAGGTDRDTQYF.

The rearrangement joins TRBV6-1 to TRBJ1-1; D unclear. Germline CDR1 reads MNHNS; CDR2 reads SASEGT. This CDR3 comprises 16 residues. Trimming removed 2 bases from V and 1 base from J, with 14 bases in between. The CDR3 sequence: CASSELSGVKNTEAFF. CDR3 nucleotide sequence: TGTGCCAGCAGTGAATTAAGTGGAGTAAAGAACACTGAAGCTTTCTTT.